This T cell receptor (beta chain) emerged from a study of blood T cell repertoires in COVID-19. In the study overall: COVID-19 samples collected from the United States, Italy and Spain covered acute and convalescent phases. From T cells, B-cell-depleted T cells, or PBMCs came the material, which was cDNA or gDNA.

The CDR3 length is 14 residues. V lost 0 bases and J 0 bases, leaving 4 bases between the germline ends. Per the germline V gene, CDR1 is SGDLS and CDR2 is YYNGEE. In this sample, this clone turned up once. In the original processing: For nucleated cells, counts were estimated from reference gene primer amplification. TCRdb's copy holds only in-frame clones and misses some; the assay was immunoSEQ multiplex PCR. The V and J calls and clone size were taken over from that table, and D and trimming were inferred from the DNA. The sample gives nearly 55,000 clones, about nine tenths of which show up once; approximately 6.6% is in the top ten.

The chain carries TRBV9 and TRBJ1-5; D remains ambiguous. Sequencing was carried out using peripheral blood. This clonotype originated in a woman aged 55-70 years with active or convalescent COVID-19. As DNA, the CDR3 is TGTGCCAGCAGCGTAGACGGTAGCAATCAGCCCCAGCATTTT. Translated: CASSVDGSNQPQHF.